A single sample gave rise to the 9 T cell receptor beta chains below, sequenced in a study of breast tumors, draining lymph nodes, adjacent tissues. Samples came from axillary lymph nodes draining the breast cancer. TCRdb passed the multiplex PCR reads through MiXCR, listing each CDR3 protein once. This sample has some 250,000 distinct CDR3 sequences; about 34% occur once, and the top ten carry approximately 4%. Sequences were obtained from axillary lymph node tissue. These receptors all come from a female donor with breast cancer. Some clones in this sample may be carry-over from other donors' samples.

This clonotype was counted a few times. The chain has TRBV7-2 and TRBJ2-1; TRBD2 aligns across 13 bases. The CDR3 has 16 residues. In germline, CDR1 is SGHTA, CDR2 FQGNSA. The V and J ends lost 5 bases and 7 bases, in that order; junction bases with no gene match: 8. The CDR3 DNA sequence: TGTGCCAGCAGCCCCCAGGGGACTAGCGGGGTGAATGAGCAGTTCTTC. It codes for CASSPQGTSGVNEQFF.

The sample holds a few counts of this clonotype. The J gene is TRBJ1-6, the V gene TRBV28; TRBD1 is a possible D gene (5 bases). Trimming took 5 bases from V and 5 from J, leaving 16 bases between them. Germline V gene lookup returns CDR1 MDHEN and CDR2 SYDVKM. The CDR3 loop spans 16 amino acids. This CDR3 is CASSDTQGGNNSPLHF. The CDR3, as DNA: TGTGCCAGCAGTGACACCCAGGGTGGAAATAATTCACCCCTCCACTTT.

This clonotype showed up just a few times. A read error may explain this, as a much larger clone is one base away. This rearrangement joins TRBV5-1 to TRBJ1-3, with no clear D. This CDR3 spans 13 amino acids. Per the germline V gene, CDR1 is SGHRS and CDR2 is YFSETQ. The chain's CDR3 is CASRASSGSTIYF. As DNA, the CDR3 is TGCGCCAGTCGAGCAAGCTCTGGAAGCACCATATATTTT.

The table lists this clonotype with a count of one. One junction end disagrees with the germline gene, perhaps due to a read error. The V call is TRBV7-2, the J call TRBJ2-5; 10 nucleotides align to TRBD2. The DNA matches TRBJ2-7 better at its end, which makes the J call doubtful. The CDR3 runs 17 residues. Germline V gene lookup returns CDR1 SGHTA and CDR2 FQGNSA. The CDR3 protein is CAGSLISGRPTSYEQYF. CDR3 DNA: TGTGCCGGCAGCTTGATTAGCGGGAGGCCAACTTCCTACGAGCAGTACTTC.

With regard to this clonotype: A single base separates this from a much larger clone, so it may be a read error. The gene calls are TRBV4-2 and TRBJ2-3, with a possible D match to TRBD2 (7 bases). Germline CDR1 LGHNA, CDR2 YNFKEQ. CDR3 length equals 15 residues. Trimming stripped 3 bases from V and 4 bases from J, with 14 bases between. CDR3 region: CASSHDTGGADTQYF. The CDR3 nucleotides are TGTGCCAGCAGCCACGACACGGGGGGCGCAGATACGCAGTATTTT.

This clonotype was recorded at least ten times. This sequence joins TRBV20-1 and TRBJ2-3; 8 bases fit TRBD2. V lost 6 bases to trimming and J lost 5 bases; unmatched junction nucleotides: 10. CDR3 length: 14 amino acids. The V gene's germline CDR1 is DFQATT and CDR2 SNEGSKA (reference sequence). CDR3 protein: CSATSGAPGDTQYF. The CDR3 DNA reads TGCAGTGCCACTAGCGGAGCCCCGGGAGATACGCAGTATTTT.

Turning to this clonotype: A clone one base away is much larger, so this may be a read error. The chain couples TRBV5-5 to TRBJ2-6; D unresolved. The CDR3 runs to 14 residues. Looked up from germline, CDR1 is SGHKS and CDR2 is YYEKEE (reference sequence). The CDR3 nucleotides are TGTGCCAGCAGCCCTGATACTGCGGCCAACGCCCTGACTTTC. This sequence encodes CASSPDTAANALTF.

This clonotype was recorded at least ten times. This chain connects TRBV15 to TRBJ1-5, with D uncertain. This CDR3 spans 15 amino acids. Per germline, CDR1 LNHNV and CDR2 YYDKDF (reference sequence). V shed 0 bases and J shed 2 bases, with 8 bases lying between them. CDR3 sequence reads: CATSREARGNQPQHF. The CDR3, as DNA: TGTGCCACCAGCAGAGAGGCGCGGGGCAATCAGCCCCAGCATTTT.

Ten or more counts support this clonotype. This CDR3 is CASSPARGLGYGYTF. CDR3 coding DNA: TGCGCCAGCAGCCCCGCGAGGGGGCTCGGCTATGGCTACACCTTC. V gene TRBV4-3 combines with J gene TRBJ1-2; 7 bases align to TRBD1. Germline V gene lookup returns CDR1 LGHNA and CDR2 YSLEER. The CDR3 is 15 residues long. Trimming removed 4 bases from V and 4 bases from J; junction bases left unmatched: 9.